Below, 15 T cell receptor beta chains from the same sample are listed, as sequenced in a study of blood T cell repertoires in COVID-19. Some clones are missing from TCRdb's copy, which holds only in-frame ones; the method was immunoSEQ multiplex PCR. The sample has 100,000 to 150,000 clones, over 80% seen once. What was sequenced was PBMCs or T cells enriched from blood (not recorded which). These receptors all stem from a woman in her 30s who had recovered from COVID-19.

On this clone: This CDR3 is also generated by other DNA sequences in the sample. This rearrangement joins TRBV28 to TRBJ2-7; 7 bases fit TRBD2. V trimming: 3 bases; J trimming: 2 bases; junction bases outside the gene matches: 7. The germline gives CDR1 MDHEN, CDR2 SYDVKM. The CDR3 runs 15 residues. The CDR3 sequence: CASSLAAGGTYEQYF. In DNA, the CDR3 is TGTGCCAGCAGTTTGGCCGCCGGGGGGACCTACGAGCAGTACTTC.

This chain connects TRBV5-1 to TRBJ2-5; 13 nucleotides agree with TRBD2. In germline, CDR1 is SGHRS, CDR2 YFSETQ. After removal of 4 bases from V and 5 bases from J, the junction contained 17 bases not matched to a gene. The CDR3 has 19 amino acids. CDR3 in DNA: TGCGCCAGCAGCCGGGGGCCGGGACTAGCGGGGCCTTTACGGGAGACCCAGTACTTC. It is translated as CASSRGPGLAGPLRETQYF.

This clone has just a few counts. This CDR3 is CASSLTGVGYEQYF. The CDR3 nucleotides read TGCGCCAGCAGCTTGACAGGGGTAGGCTACGAGCAGTACTTC. The chain is built from TRBV5-1 and TRBJ2-7; 7 bases line up with TRBD1. Germline V gene sequence: CDR1 SGHRS, CDR2 YFSETQ. With V trimmed by 1 base and J by 3 bases, 4 bases remained unmatched. The CDR3 is 14 residues long.

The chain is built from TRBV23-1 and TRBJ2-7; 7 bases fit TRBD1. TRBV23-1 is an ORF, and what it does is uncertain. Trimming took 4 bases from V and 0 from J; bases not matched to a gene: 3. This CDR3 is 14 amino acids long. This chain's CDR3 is CASSPRDSSYEQYF. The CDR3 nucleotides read TGCGCCAGCAGTCCTAGGGACAGCTCCTACGAGCAGTACTTC.

The CDR3 sequence is CASSRPRRSIYEQYF. CDR3 in DNA: TGTGCCAGCAGCCGCCCCCGGAGGAGTATCTACGAGCAGTACTTC. V is TRBV28 and J is TRBJ2-7; a possible D gene is TRBD2 (5 bases). In germline, CDR1 is MDHEN, CDR2 SYDVKM. V was cut by 6 bases and J by 3 bases, with 18 bases left in between. The CDR3 consists of 15 residues.

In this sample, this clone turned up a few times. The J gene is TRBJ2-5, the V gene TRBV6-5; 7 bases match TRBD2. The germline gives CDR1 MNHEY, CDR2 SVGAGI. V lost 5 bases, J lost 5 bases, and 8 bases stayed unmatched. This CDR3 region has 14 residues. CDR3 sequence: CASSLRGRVETQYF. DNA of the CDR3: TGTGCCAGCAGTCTGCGGGGGAGGGTTGAGACCCAGTACTTC.

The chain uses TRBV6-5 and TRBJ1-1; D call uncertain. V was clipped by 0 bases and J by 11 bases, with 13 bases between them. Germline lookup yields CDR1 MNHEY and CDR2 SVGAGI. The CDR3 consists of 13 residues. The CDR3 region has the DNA TGTGCCAGCAGTTACTCGAGGGCTCGAGGGGCTTTCTTT. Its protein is CASSYSRARGAFF.

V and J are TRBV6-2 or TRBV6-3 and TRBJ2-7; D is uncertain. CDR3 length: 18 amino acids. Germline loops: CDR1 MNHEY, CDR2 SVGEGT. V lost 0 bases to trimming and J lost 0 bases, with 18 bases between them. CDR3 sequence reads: CASSYSPGQPGSSYEQYF. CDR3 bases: TGTGCCAGCAGTTACTCACCCGGTCAACCCGGTAGCTCCTACGAGCAGTACTTC.

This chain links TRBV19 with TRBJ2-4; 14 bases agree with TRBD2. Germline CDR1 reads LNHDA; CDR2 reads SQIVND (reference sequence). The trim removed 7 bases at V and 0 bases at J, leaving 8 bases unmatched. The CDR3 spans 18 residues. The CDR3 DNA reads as TGTGCCAGTAATGCGGGGACTAGCGGGAGTCGAGCCAAAAACATTCAGTACTTC. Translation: CASNAGTSGSRAKNIQYF.

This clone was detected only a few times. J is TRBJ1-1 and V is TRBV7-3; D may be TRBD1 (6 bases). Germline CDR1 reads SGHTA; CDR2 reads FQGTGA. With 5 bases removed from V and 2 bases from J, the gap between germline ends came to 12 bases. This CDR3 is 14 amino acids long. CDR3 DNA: TGTGCCAGCAGCGAAGGGGGACCTAACACTGAAGCTTTCTTT. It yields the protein CASSEGGPNTEAFF.

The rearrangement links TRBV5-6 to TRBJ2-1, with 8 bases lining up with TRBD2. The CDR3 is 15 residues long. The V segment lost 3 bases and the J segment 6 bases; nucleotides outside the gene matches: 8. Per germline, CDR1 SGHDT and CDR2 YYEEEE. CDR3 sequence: CASSSEAGVVNEQFF. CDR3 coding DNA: TGTGCCAGCAGCTCCGAAGCGGGAGTGGTCAATGAGCAGTTCTTC.

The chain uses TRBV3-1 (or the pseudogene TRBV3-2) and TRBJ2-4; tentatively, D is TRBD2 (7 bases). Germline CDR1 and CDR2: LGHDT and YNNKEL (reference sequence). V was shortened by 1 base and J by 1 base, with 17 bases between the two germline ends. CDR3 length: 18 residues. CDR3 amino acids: CASSQGRGGAAAKNIQYF. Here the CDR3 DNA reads TGTGCCAGCAGCCAAGGGCGAGGGGGGGCAGCGGCCAAAAACATTCAGTACTTC.

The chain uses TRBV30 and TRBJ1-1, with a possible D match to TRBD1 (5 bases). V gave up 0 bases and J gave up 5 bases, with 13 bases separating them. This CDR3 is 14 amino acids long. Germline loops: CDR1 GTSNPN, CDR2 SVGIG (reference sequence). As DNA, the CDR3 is TGTGCCTGGAGTGTATCCCCAGGGAGGACTGAAGCTTTCTTT. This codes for CAWSVSPGRTEAFF.

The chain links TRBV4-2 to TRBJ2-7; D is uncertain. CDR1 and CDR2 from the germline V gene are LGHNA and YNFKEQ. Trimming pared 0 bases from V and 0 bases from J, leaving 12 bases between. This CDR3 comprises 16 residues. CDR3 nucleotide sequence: TGTGCCAGCAGCCAAGAATCGTGGAGCAGCTCCTACGAGCAGTACTTC. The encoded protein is CASSQESWSSSYEQYF.

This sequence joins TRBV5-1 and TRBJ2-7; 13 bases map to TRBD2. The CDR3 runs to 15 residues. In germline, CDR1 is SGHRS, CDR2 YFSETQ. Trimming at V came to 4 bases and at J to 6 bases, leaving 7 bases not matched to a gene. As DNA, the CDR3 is TGCGCCAGCAGCCCTGGGACTAGCGGGATCGGCGAGCAGTACTTC. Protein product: CASSPGTSGIGEQYF. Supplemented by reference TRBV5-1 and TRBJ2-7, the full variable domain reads KAGVTQTPRYLIKTRGQQVTLSCSPISGHRSVSWYQQTPGQGLQFLFEYFSETQRNKGNFPGRFSGRQFSNSRSEMNVSTLELGDSALYLCASSPGTSGIGEQYFGPGTRLTVT.